This passage covers 24 T cell receptor beta chains from one sample sequenced in a study of OX40 agonist ivuxolimab in advanced cancers. Only in-frame clones appear in the TCRdb table, and some are missing; sequencing was by immunoSEQ multiplex PCR. The data show about 97,000 clones, 70% to 90% seen once. The sample here was CD4+ or CD8+ T cells sorted from blood, taken in a trial of the OX40 agonist ivuxolimab. Source of these receptors: an adult with an advanced solid tumor such as melanoma, head and neck, liver or kidney cancer.

The sample holds a few counts of this clone. The genes are TRBV7-3 and TRBJ2-7; D perhaps matches TRBD2 (6 bases). The germline V gene encodes CDR1 SGHTA and CDR2 FQGTGA. Between the trimmed V and J ends, which lost 1 base and 7 bases, there was a span of 11 bases. The CDR3 loop spans 13 amino acids. CDR3 region: CASSLIGRGEQYF. As DNA, the CDR3 is TGTGCCAGCAGCTTAATAGGACGGGGGGAGCAGTACTTC.

J is TRBJ2-3 and V is TRBV14, with a tentative D call TRBD2 (6 bases). Trimming stripped 0 bases from V and 7 bases from J, with 20 bases between. CDR3 length equals 17 residues. Per germline, CDR1 SGHDN and CDR2 FVKESK. In DNA, the CDR3 is TGTGCCAGCAGCCAAGAAGGGTATCTCTGGGGGGAGAATACGCAGTATTTT. Residues: CASSQEGYLWGENTQYF.

This clone is a singleton in its sample. This rearrangement joins TRBV4-1 to TRBJ2-7, with TRBD1 matching 9 bases. Germline loops: CDR1 MGHRA, CDR2 YSYEKL. The CDR3 length is 16 residues. The junction had 13 bases not matched to a gene; V was cut back by 4 bases and J by 6 bases. The CDR3 sequence: CASSRNPGQGLGEQYF. CDR3 DNA sequence: TGCGCCAGCAGCCGAAACCCGGGACAGGGCCTTGGCGAGCAGTACTTC.

The chain couples TRBV5-5 to TRBJ1-3; D not certain. Germline values: CDR1 SGHKS, CDR2 YYEKEE (reference sequence). The CDR3 extends over 11 amino acids. Trimming took 4 bases from V and 7 from J, leaving 6 bases between them. CDR3 in DNA: TGTGCCAGCAGCGCGGCGAACACCATATATTTT. Protein product: CASSAANTIYF.

The gene calls are TRBV10-3 and TRBJ2-6, with unresolved D. The ends were cut back, 10 bases at V and 0 bases at J, with 13 bases in the middle. The CDR3 length is 15 residues. Germline V gene sequence: CDR1 ENHRY, CDR2 SYGVKD. The CDR3 loop is CATQRGNSGANVLTF. CDR3 nucleotides: TGTGCCACCCAGCGAGGAAACTCTGGGGCCAACGTCCTGACTTTC.

The J gene is TRBJ2-6, the V gene TRBV25-1; D gene ambiguous. The germline V gene has CDR1 MGHDK and CDR2 SYGVNS. The CDR3 has 13 amino acids. Trimming left V 8 bases short and J 1 base short, with 6 bases between. CDR3 region: CASALSGANVLTF. The CDR3 DNA reads as TGTGCCAGCGCTTTATCTGGGGCCAACGTCCTGACTTTC.

This chain uses TRBV7-9 with TRBJ2-7; 13 positions agree with TRBD2. Germline V CDR1 and CDR2: SEHNR, FQNEAQ (reference sequence). The V and J ends lost 4 bases and 5 bases, in that order; junction bases with no gene match: 8. CDR3 length: 16 residues. The CDR3 protein is CASSYARLAGGDEQYF. As DNA, the CDR3 is TGTGCCAGCAGCTACGCGAGACTAGCGGGAGGAGACGAGCAGTACTTC.

The CDR3 DNA reads TGCGCCAGCAGTGGGGGGCGCGTTAACTACGAGCAGTACTTC. This encodes CASSGGRVNYEQYF. The chain is built from TRBV5-1 and TRBJ2-7, with D perhaps assigned TRBD1 or TRBD2 (6 bases each). Germline V lookup: CDR1 SGHRS, CDR2 YFSETQ. V lost 5 bases and J 3 bases, leaving 15 bases between the germline ends. The CDR3 spans 14 residues.

Here the CDR3 DNA reads TGTGCCAGCAGCTCAAGGGGAGAGCAGTTCTTC. It specifies CASSSRGEQFF. This rearrangement joins TRBV7-2 to TRBJ2-1; a weak D match, TRBD1 (5 bases). Germline V gene sequence: CDR1 SGHTA, CDR2 FQGNSA. The CDR3 totals 11 residues. Trimming removed 4 bases from V and 10 bases from J, with 8 bases in between. Complete variable domain (other parts from reference TRBV7-2 and TRBJ2-1): GAGVSQSPSNKVTEKGKDVELRCDPISGHTALYWYRQSLGQGLEFLIYFQGNSAPDKSGLPSDRFSAERTGGSVSTLTIQRTQQEDSAVYLCASSSRGEQFFGPGTRLTVL.

In this sample, this clone turned up once. V and J are TRBV27 and TRBJ2-3, with D perhaps TRBD1 (6 bases). Trimming took off 2 bases at V and 4 bases at J, with 19 bases between the two ends. Looked up from germline, CDR1 is MNHEY and CDR2 is SMNVEV (reference sequence). This CDR3 spans 17 amino acids. The CDR3 sequence is CASSLIPPLQGPDTQYF. CDR3 coding DNA: TGTGCCAGCAGTTTAATACCCCCCTTACAGGGCCCAGATACGCAGTATTTT.

The genes are TRBV6-4 and TRBJ1-1; TRBD1 matches 8 bases. This CDR3 contains 15 residues. Germline loops: CDR1 MRHNA, CDR2 SNTAGT. The V gene end was trimmed by 3 bases and the J gene end by 4 bases; junction bases not matched to a gene: 7. The CDR3 here is CASSEVPGGGTEAFF. DNA for the CDR3: TGTGCCAGCAGTGAGGTTCCAGGGGGCGGCACTGAAGCTTTCTTT.

V usage is TRBV7-2 and J usage is TRBJ2-2; D is unclear. The V gene lost 2 bases and the J gene lost 6 bases, with 4 bases spanning the gap. Germline V CDR1 and CDR2: SGHTA, FQGNSA. The CDR3 is made up of 12 amino acids. CDR3 in amino acids: CASSLTAGELFF. DNA of the CDR3: TGTGCCAGCAGCTTAACCGCCGGGGAGCTGTTTTTT. Complete variable domain (other parts from reference TRBV7-2 and TRBJ2-2): GAGVSQSPSNKVTEKGKDVELRCDPISGHTALYWYRQSLGQGLEFLIYFQGNSAPDKSGLPSDRFSAERTGGSVSTLTIQRTQQEDSAVYLCASSLTAGELFFGEGSRLTVL.

The chain has TRBV10-1 and TRBJ2-1, with no clear D. This CDR3 comprises 17 residues. Germline V lookup: CDR1 WNHNN, CDR2 SYGVQD (reference sequence). V lost 7 bases to trimming and J lost 0 bases, with 19 bases between them. CDR3 residues: CASILNPDSASYNEQFF. CDR3 DNA sequence: TGCGCCAGCATCCTAAATCCCGACTCAGCCTCCTACAATGAGCAGTTCTTC.

A note on this clone: Other DNA sequences in the same sample also yield this CDR3. This chain uses TRBV15 with TRBJ1-2; the D is unclear. V dropped 4 bases and J dropped 2 bases, with 20 bases sitting between them. CDR1 and CDR2 (germline): LNHNV, YYDKDF (reference sequence). This CDR3 is 17 amino acids long. Here the CDR3 DNA reads TGTGCCACCAGCAATGGTTCCCCGGCGGAGTTGAACTATGGCTACACCTTC. This gives the protein CATSNGSPAELNYGYTF.

A few counts support this clone. V and J are TRBV6-5 and TRBJ2-7; D tentatively fits TRBD1 or TRBD2 (6 bases each). The V end lost 5 bases, the J end lost 7 bases, and 9 bases lay between the germline ends. The germline gives CDR1 MNHEY, CDR2 SVGAGI. The CDR3 has 11 amino acids. The CDR3 is CASSTGREQYF. CDR3 coding DNA: TGTGCCAGCAGTACAGGGAGGGAGCAGTACTTC.

This clone was found once. The chain has TRBV6-5 and TRBJ2-1, with D possibly being TRBD2 (6 bases). The CDR3 totals 12 residues. The V end lost 7 bases, the J end lost 15 bases, and 19 bases lay between the germline ends. Germline lookup yields CDR1 MNHEY and CDR2 SVGAGI. The CDR3 is CASIDGGSKAFF. The CDR3 nucleotides read TGTGCCAGCATTGATGGGGGGAGTAAGGCGTTCTTC.

This chain links TRBV19 with TRBJ2-2; 7 bases fit TRBD2. Germline V gene lookup returns CDR1 LNHDA and CDR2 SQIVND (reference sequence). The J segment lost 3 bases and the V segment lost 3 bases, leaving 10 bases of the junction unmatched. The CDR3 sequence is 17 residues long. CDR3 loop: CASSIQLSSGYTGELFF. In DNA, the CDR3 is TGTGCCAGTAGTATCCAACTTTCTAGCGGATACACCGGGGAGCTGTTTTTT.

This chain joins TRBV2 and TRBJ1-1, with no clear D. CDR1 and CDR2 (germline): SNHLY, FYNNEI. The CDR3 contains 14 residues. V gave up 10 bases and J gave up 2 bases, with 17 bases separating them. The CDR3: CANLETRSNTEAFF. The CDR3 DNA is TGTGCCAACCTAGAGACACGGTCAAACACTGAAGCTTTCTTT.

With respect to this clone: One end of the junction fails to match germline, which may point to a read error. The V gene is TRBV7-7, the J gene TRBJ2-2, with D possibly matching TRBD2 (6 bases). This CDR3 is built from 13 residues. The germline gives CDR1 SSHAT, CDR2 FNYEAQ (reference sequence). The DNA for the CDR3 is TGTGCTAGCAGCGCGACTAGTACCGGGGAGCTGTTTTTT. Translation gives CASSATSTGELFF. The complete variable domain, with remaining parts taken from reference TRBV7-7 and TRBJ2-2, reads GAGVSQSPRYKVTKRGQDVTLRCDPISSHATLYWYQQALGQGPEFLTYFNYEAQPDKSGLPSDRFSAERPEGSISTLTIQRTEQRDSAMYRCASSATSTGELFFGEGSRLTVL.

The V and J genes are TRBV20-1 and TRBJ2-2; D is uncertain. The ends were cut back, 2 bases at V and 7 bases at J, with 5 bases in the middle. This CDR3 region has 11 residues. Germline V gene data show CDR1 as DFQATT and CDR2 as SNEGSKA (reference sequence). CDR3: CSARQVGELFF. In DNA, the CDR3 is TGCAGTGCTAGACAGGTCGGGGAGCTGTTTTTT.

This clone appeared a few times. The chain joins TRBV28 to TRBJ1-2, with TRBD1 identical over 7 bases. The V and J ends lost 7 bases and 8 bases, in that order; junction bases with no gene match: 7. Looked up from germline, CDR1 is MDHEN and CDR2 is SYDVKM. This CDR3 comprises 12 residues. The CDR3, as DNA: TGTGCCAGCACTTCCAGGGGGTACGGCTACACCTTC. This codes for CASTSRGYGYTF.

This clone was observed a handful of times. The chain joins TRBV5-4 to TRBJ2-3; no clear D gene. The V gene lost 1 base and the J gene lost 6 bases, with 9 bases spanning the gap. The CDR3 covers 13 residues. Germline loops: CDR1 SGHNT, CDR2 YYREEE (reference sequence). The chain's CDR3 is CASSLRPADTQYF. The DNA for the CDR3 is TGTGCCAGCAGCTTGCGCCCGGCGGATACGCAGTATTTT.

The V call is TRBV5-1, the J call TRBJ2-3; TRBD2 matches at 7 bases. Germline V gene lookup returns CDR1 SGHRS and CDR2 YFSETQ. This CDR3 comprises 16 residues. Germline trimming cut 4 bases from V and 2 bases from J; bases unmatched to any gene: 10. Here the CDR3 DNA reads TGCGCCAGCAGCCTAGGTGCTAGCGGCCTCACAGATACGCAGTATTTT. Translated: CASSLGASGLTDTQYF. Full variable domain (outside the CDR3, taken from reference TRBV5-1 and TRBJ2-3): KAGVTQTPRYLIKTRGQQVTLSCSPISGHRSVSWYQQTPGQGLQFLFEYFSETQRNKGNFPGRFSGRQFSNSRSEMNVSTLELGDSALYLCASSLGASGLTDTQYFGPGTRLTVL.

The genes are TRBV10-3 and TRBJ1-1; D gene ambiguous. The V gene's germline CDR1 is ENHRY and CDR2 SYGVKD. V lost 3 bases to trimming and J lost 5 bases, with 10 bases between them. The CDR3 extends over 13 amino acids. The CDR3 DNA sequence: TGTGCCATCAGTGATGGGTCGAAAACTGAAGCTTTCTTT. It encodes CAISDGSKTEAFF.